Listed below are T cell receptor beta chains from one sample, sequenced in a study of blood T cell repertoires in COVID-19. Only in-frame clones appear in the TCRdb table, and some are missing; sequencing was by immunoSEQ multiplex PCR. The data hold a few hundred thousand clones, with approximately 82% observed a single time. Material for sequencing was PBMCs or T cells enriched from blood (not recorded which). The receptor set was obtained from a man between 40 and 49 years old who had recovered from COVID-19. The CDR3 runs from the conserved cysteine through the conserved F or W. D genes are given only for firm matches. Clone size is shown for a subset of rows, as once, few, many or a class of expanded clone.

j_call | clone_size | v_call | d_call | cdr3_length | cdr3_aa | cdr3_nt
TRBJ2-1 | many | TRBV18 | TRBD2 | 15 | CASSPPGLADNEQFF | TGTGCCAGCTCACCACCGGGACTAGCGGACAATGAGCAGTTCTTC
TRBJ1-2 | . | TRBV28 | . | 12 | CASRQGVYGYTF | TGTGCCAGCAGACAGGGAGTCTATGGCTACACCTTC
TRBJ2-3 | . | TRBV20-1 | . | 10 | CSAGGDTQYF | TGCAGTGCAGGGGGAGATACGCAGTATTTT
TRBJ2-5 | . | TRBV7-3 | TRBD2 | 15 | CASSLTSGVKETQYF | TGTGCCAGCAGCTTAACTAGCGGGGTCAAAGAGACCCAGTACTTC
TRBJ2-1 | once | TRBV5-1 | TRBD2 | 16 | CASSLGELAGFGEQFF | TGCGCCAGCAGCTTGGGGGAATTAGCGGGATTTGGTGAGCAGTTCTTC
TRBJ1-1 | . | TRBV7-9 | TRBD1 | 14 | CASSLGQGRTEAFF | TGTGCCAGCAGCCTTGGACAGGGAAGGACTGAAGCTTTCTTT
TRBJ1-6 | . | TRBV5-1 | TRBD1 | 14 | CASSPGQDNSPLHF | TGCGCCAGCAGCCCCGGACAGGATAATTCACCCCTCCACTTT
TRBJ2-7 | . | TRBV2 | TRBD2 | 18 | CASSVLRAGTSGSGEQYF | TGTGCCAGCAGTGTCCTGCGTGCCGGGACTAGCGGGAGCGGTGAGCAGTACTTC
TRBJ2-7 | . | TRBV5-4 | TRBD1 | 14 | CASSSGQGSYEQYF | TGTGCCAGCAGCTCCGGACAGGGGTCCTACGAGCAGTACTTC
TRBJ1-6 | few | TRBV7-3 | TRBD1 | 14 | CASSSQGRNSPLHF | TGTGCCAGCAGCTCACAGGGGCGGAATTCACCCCTCCACTTT
TRBJ2-1 | . | TRBV11-1 | TRBD2 | 15 | CASSLTSATYNEQFF | TGTGCCAGCAGCTTGACTAGCGCAACCTACAATGAGCAGTTCTTC
TRBJ2-3 | . | TRBV5-1 | TRBD2 | 17 | CASSGGILAGFSDTQYF | TGCGCCAGCAGCGGAGGGATCCTAGCGGGATTCAGCGATACGCAGTATTTT
TRBJ2-5 | . | TRBV27 | TRBD2 | 18 | CASRPFPGLAGHQETQYF | TGTGCCAGCAGGCCCTTTCCTGGACTAGCGGGGCACCAAGAGACCCAGTACTTC
TRBJ1-6 | . | TRBV12-3/TRBV12-4 | . | 12 | CASSFPSSPLHF | TGTGCCAGCAGTTTTCCCTCTTCACCCCTCCACTTT
TRBJ2-5 | . | TRBV20-1 | . | 10 | CSARTETQYF | TGCAGTGCTAGAACTGAGACCCAGTACTTC
TRBJ1-3 | . | TRBV9 | . | 14 | CASSARDSGNTIYF | TGTGCCAGCAGCGCGAGGGATTCCGGAAACACCATATATTTT
TRBJ1-4 | . | TRBV2 | TRBD1 | 15 | CASSEARTGVEKLFF | TGTGCCAGCAGTGAAGCGCGGACAGGGGTTGAAAAACTGTTTTTT
TRBJ2-5 | . | TRBV2 | . | 12 | CASSNRAETQYF | TGTGCCAGCAGTAACAGGGCGGAGACCCAGTACTTC
TRBJ1-3 | . | TRBV27 | TRBD1 | 18 | CASSRYPQTGQSGNTIYF | TGTGCCAGCAGTCGCTACCCTCAGACAGGGCAATCTGGAAACACCATATATTTT
TRBJ2-7 | . | TRBV9 | TRBD1 | 16 | CASSSRGGTGVYEQYF | TGTGCCAGCAGCTCAAGAGGGGGAACAGGGGTTTACGAGCAGTACTTC
TRBJ2-3 | . | TRBV7-3 | . | 14 | CASSPRTGTDTQYF | TGTGCCAGCAGTCCCCGGACTGGCACAGATACGCAGTATTTT
TRBJ2-1 | . | TRBV15 | TRBD2 | 16 | CATSGNRLAGDNEQFF | TGTGCCACCAGTGGGAACCGACTAGCGGGAGACAATGAGCAGTTCTTC
TRBJ2-1 | . | TRBV3-1/TRBV3-2 | . | 12 | CASSQSGAEQFF | TGTGCCAGCAGCCAAAGCGGAGCCGAGCAGTTCTTC
TRBJ2-2 | . | TRBV5-5 | . | 13 | CASSGANTGELFF | TGTGCCAGCAGTGGAGCGAACACCGGGGAGCTGTTTTTT
TRBJ1-1 | . | TRBV10-1 | TRBD1 | 14 | CASSESIGTAEAFF | TGCGCCAGCAGTGAGTCGATCGGGACAGCCGAAGCTTTCTTT
TRBJ2-3 | . | TRBV28 | TRBD2 | 15 | CASISSGRFVDTQYF | TGTGCCAGCATTTCTAGCGGGAGATTCGTGGATACGCAGTATTTT
TRBJ2-7 | . | TRBV29-1 | . | 14 | CSVAGQTQTYEQYF | TGCAGCGTCGCGGGACAGACCCAAACCTACGAGCAGTACTTC
TRBJ1-4 | . | TRBV5-5 | . | 14 | CASSFGTTNEKLFF | TGTGCCAGCAGCTTCGGGACAACTAATGAAAAACTGTTTTTT
TRBJ2-7 | . | TRBV2 | TRBD1 | 13 | CASSGQGRYEQYF | TGTGCCAGCAGTGGACAGGGGCGATACGAGCAGTACTTC
TRBJ2-7 | . | TRBV11-2 | TRBD2 | 15 | CASSLDRLAGGVQYF | TGTGCCAGCAGCTTAGATCGGCTAGCGGGAGGCGTGCAGTACTTC
TRBJ2-7 | . | TRBV6-4 | . | 13 | CASLGRTPYEQYF | TGTGCCAGCCTCGGCAGGACACCCTACGAGCAGTACTTC